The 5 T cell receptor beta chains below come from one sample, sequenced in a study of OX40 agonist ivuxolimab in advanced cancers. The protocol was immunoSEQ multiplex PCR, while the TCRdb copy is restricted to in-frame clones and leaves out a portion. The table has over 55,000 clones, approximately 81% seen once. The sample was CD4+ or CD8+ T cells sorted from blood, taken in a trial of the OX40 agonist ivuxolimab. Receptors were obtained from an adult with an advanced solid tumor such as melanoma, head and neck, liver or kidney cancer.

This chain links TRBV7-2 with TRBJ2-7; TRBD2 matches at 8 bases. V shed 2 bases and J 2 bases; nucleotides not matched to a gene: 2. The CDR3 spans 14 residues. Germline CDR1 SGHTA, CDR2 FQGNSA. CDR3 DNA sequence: TGTGCCAGCAGCTTAAAGGGACTAGCCTACGAGCAGTACTTC. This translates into CASSLKGLAYEQYF.

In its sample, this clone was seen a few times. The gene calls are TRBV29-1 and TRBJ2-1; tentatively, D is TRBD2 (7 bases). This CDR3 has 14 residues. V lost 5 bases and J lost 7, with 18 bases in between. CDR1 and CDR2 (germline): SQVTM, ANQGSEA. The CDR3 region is CSVLGGAWHNEQFF. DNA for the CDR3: TGCAGCGTTCTAGGGGGGGCATGGCATAATGAGCAGTTCTTC.

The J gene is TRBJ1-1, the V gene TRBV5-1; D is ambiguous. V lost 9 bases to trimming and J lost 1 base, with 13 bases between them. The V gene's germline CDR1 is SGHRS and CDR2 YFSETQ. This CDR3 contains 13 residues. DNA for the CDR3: TGCGCCACCTCCCCGGTAGGGAACACTGAAGCTTTCTTT. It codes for CATSPVGNTEAFF. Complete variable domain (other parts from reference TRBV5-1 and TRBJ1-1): KAGVTQTPRYLIKTRGQQVTLSCSPISGHRSVSWYQQTPGQGLQFLFEYFSETQRNKGNFPGRFSGRQFSNSRSEMNVSTLELGDSALYLCATSPVGNTEAFFGQGTRLTVV.

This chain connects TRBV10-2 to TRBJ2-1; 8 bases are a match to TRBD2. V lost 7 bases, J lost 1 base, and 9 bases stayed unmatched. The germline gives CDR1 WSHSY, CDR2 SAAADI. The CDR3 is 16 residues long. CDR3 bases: TGCGCCAGCACCACAGCGGGAGTTAGGTCCTACAATGAGCAGTTCTTC. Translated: CASTTAGVRSYNEQFF.

The CDR3 region has the DNA TGCGCCAGCAGTGAGTCAGCGTCTAGCGGGATGCCGTACGTC. The encoded protein is CASSESASSGMPYV. The chain joins TRBV10-1 to TRBJ2-7, with TRBD2 identical over 9 bases. The trim removed 0 bases at V and 12 bases at J, leaving 9 bases unmatched. The germline CDR1 and CDR2 sequences are WNHNN and SYGVQD (reference sequence). The CDR3 length is 14 residues.